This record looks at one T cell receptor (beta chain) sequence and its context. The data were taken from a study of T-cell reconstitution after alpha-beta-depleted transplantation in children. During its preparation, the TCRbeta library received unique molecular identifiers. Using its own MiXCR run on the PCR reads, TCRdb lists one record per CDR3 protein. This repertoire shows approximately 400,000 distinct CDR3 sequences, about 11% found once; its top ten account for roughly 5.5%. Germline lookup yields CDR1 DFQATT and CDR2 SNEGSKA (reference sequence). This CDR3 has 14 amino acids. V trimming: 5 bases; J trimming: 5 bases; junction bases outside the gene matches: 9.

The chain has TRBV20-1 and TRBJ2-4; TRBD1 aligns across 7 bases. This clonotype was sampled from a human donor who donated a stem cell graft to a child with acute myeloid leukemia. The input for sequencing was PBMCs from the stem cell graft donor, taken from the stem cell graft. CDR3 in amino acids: CSAQPRTGQNIQYF. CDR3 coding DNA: TGCAGTGCTCAGCCCCGGACAGGCCAAAACATTCAGTACTTC.